This T cell receptor beta chain was documented in a study of blood T cell repertoires in COVID-19. Study-level background: Sample material is recorded as cDNA or gDNA derived from T cells, B-cell-depleted T cells, or PBMCs.

The CDR3 sequence is 19 residues long. Germline CDR1 reads SGHVS; CDR2 reads FQNEAQ. The trim removed 5 bases at V and 6 bases at J, leaving 20 bases unmatched. Repertoires were generated with immunoSEQ multiplex PCR, while TCRdb's copy carries only in-frame clones and drops some. Counted here are around 93,000 clones, 90% occurring once; the ten biggest clones make up about 6.7%. Seattle cases were enrolled at active infection and followed longitudinally. The chain is built from TRBV7-8 and TRBJ2-1; TRBD1 matches 9 bases. The sequenced sample consisted of peripheral blood. This TCR was recovered from a young man with COVID-19, enrolled during active disease. The CDR3 loop reads CASSLPRDRAPGYFNEQFF. CDR3 in DNA: TGTGCCAGCAGCCTACCTCGGGACAGGGCCCCGGGTTACTTCAATGAGCAGTTCTTC.